The next 11 T cell receptor beta chains were all read from a single sample in a study of blood T cell repertoires in COVID-19 (dated by TCRdb to 2019 to 2021). Library generation was performed with the immunoSEQ multiplex PCR assay. TCRdb took over this immuneACCESS table, retaining in-frame rearrangements with V and J assigned. Such tables are incomplete; in checked studies, under half of the missing clones stem from an unresolved V gene, and the remainder is unexplained. The sample table lists about 150,000 clones, about 80% of them with a count of one. The top ten hold around 7.9% of the sample. Sequenced material: PBMCs or T cells enriched from blood (not recorded which). The origin of the receptors is a man in his fifties or sixties who had recovered from COVID-19.

This chain uses TRBV2 with TRBJ1-5; 8 positions match TRBD1. This CDR3 has 15 amino acids. The trim removed 3 bases at V and 1 base at J, leaving 2 bases unmatched. Germline CDR1 is SNHLY and CDR2 is FYNNEI. The CDR3, as DNA: TGTGCCAGCAGTGACCAGGGGGCGAGCAATCAGCCCCAGCATTTT. Protein: CASSDQGASNQPQHF.

The V and J genes are TRBV11-3 and TRBJ2-1, with TRBD2 matching over 8 bases. V trimming: 6 bases; J trimming: 2 bases; junction bases outside the gene matches: 6. Germline V gene lookup returns CDR1 SGHNT and CDR2 YENEEA. The CDR3 extends over 15 amino acids. This CDR3 is CASSYRAGAYNEQFF. The CDR3 DNA sequence: TGTGCCAGCAGTTACCGAGCGGGGGCCTACAATGAGCAGTTCTTC.

This chain connects TRBV3-1 (or the pseudogene TRBV3-2) to TRBJ2-3, with a tentative D call TRBD1 (6 bases). The V end was cut by 3 bases, the J end by 6 bases, with 13 bases between. CDR3 size: 14 residues. Germline V gene data show CDR1 as LGHDT and CDR2 as YNNKEL (reference sequence). The CDR3 spells CASSQGHPRDTQYF. CDR3 bases: TGTGCCAGCAGCCAGGGACATCCTCGGGATACGCAGTATTTT.

This chain joins TRBV6-5 and TRBJ1-2, with 7 bases lining up with TRBD1. There are 13 residues in the CDR3. J gave up 5 bases and V 7 bases, and 7 bases lay outside the gene matches. Germline V lookup: CDR1 MNHEY, CDR2 SVGAGI. The CDR3: CASNTGERYGYTF. The CDR3 DNA follows: TGTGCCAGCAATACAGGGGAGAGGTATGGCTACACCTTC.

The chain has TRBV6-5 and TRBJ1-2; D is possibly TRBD1 (5 bases). Looked up from germline, CDR1 is MNHEY and CDR2 is SVGAGI. CDR3 length: 11 residues. V was pared by 7 bases and J by 5 bases, with 8 bases between. The DNA of the CDR3 is TGTGCCAGCATGGCAGGGTATGGCTACACCTTC. It encodes CASMAGYGYTF.

The chain uses TRBV3-1 (or the pseudogene TRBV3-2) and TRBJ1-6; 8 nucleotides agree with TRBD1. V shed 4 bases, J shed 7 bases, and the junction held 6 bases outside the gene matches. There are 15 residues in the CDR3. From germline, CDR1 is LGHDT and CDR2 YNNKEL (reference sequence). The CDR3 reads CASSPEDRANSPLHF. For the CDR3, the DNA is TGTGCCAGCAGCCCGGAGGACAGGGCAAATTCACCCCTCCACTTT.

This clone appeared a few times. The V gene is TRBV7-8, the J gene TRBJ1-5; D is unclear. Germline CDR1 is SGHVS and CDR2 is FQNEAQ. V lost 1 base to trimming and J lost 7 bases, with 17 bases between them. CDR3 length: 16 amino acids. CDR3 protein: CASSLDLRKAPQPQHF. In nucleotides, the CDR3 is TGTGCCAGCAGCTTAGATCTCAGGAAGGCTCCGCAGCCCCAGCATTTT.

J is TRBJ1-1 and V is TRBV19; D may be TRBD1 (6 bases). Deletions cut 1 base from V and 6 bases from J, with 15 bases between. The CDR3 is made up of 15 amino acids. Germline V gene lookup returns CDR1 LNHDA and CDR2 SQIVND (reference sequence). The DNA for the CDR3 is TGTGCCAGTAGTATAGTAACAGGGCTCCGTGCTGAAGCTTTCTTT. Amino acid sequence: CASSIVTGLRAEAFF.

With regard to this clone: In the same sample, other DNA sequences code for this CDR3. The chain combines TRBV7-9 with TRBJ1-2; D is unclear. Trimming took 3 bases from V and 3 from J, leaving 5 bases between them. The V gene's germline CDR1 is SEHNR and CDR2 FQNEAQ (reference sequence). The CDR3 runs to 12 residues. The DNA for the CDR3 is TGTGCCAGCAGCTTCCAGGACTATGGCTACACCTTC. As protein: CASSFQDYGYTF.

The gene calls are TRBV4-3 and TRBJ2-5; 16 nucleotides agree with TRBD2. Germline CDR1 is LGHNA and CDR2 is YSLEER. The ends lost 4 bases at V and 3 bases at J; junction bases unmatched: 17. The CDR3 consists of 21 residues. The CDR3 DNA is TGCGCCAGCAGCCCCCGCCCCCCTGCCGGGACTAGCGGGGGGGCCAAAGAGACCCAGTACTTC. The encoded protein is CASSPRPPAGTSGGAKETQYF.

The chain employs TRBV14 and TRBJ2-2; TRBD2 matches 8 bases. The germline V gene encodes CDR1 SGHDN and CDR2 FVKESK. The CDR3 is 16 residues long. V was pared by 6 bases and J by 0 bases, with 6 bases of the junction left unmatched. The CDR3 is CASSRSGVTNTGELFF. The CDR3 DNA reads TGTGCCAGCAGTCGTAGCGGGGTAACGAACACCGGGGAGCTGTTTTTT.